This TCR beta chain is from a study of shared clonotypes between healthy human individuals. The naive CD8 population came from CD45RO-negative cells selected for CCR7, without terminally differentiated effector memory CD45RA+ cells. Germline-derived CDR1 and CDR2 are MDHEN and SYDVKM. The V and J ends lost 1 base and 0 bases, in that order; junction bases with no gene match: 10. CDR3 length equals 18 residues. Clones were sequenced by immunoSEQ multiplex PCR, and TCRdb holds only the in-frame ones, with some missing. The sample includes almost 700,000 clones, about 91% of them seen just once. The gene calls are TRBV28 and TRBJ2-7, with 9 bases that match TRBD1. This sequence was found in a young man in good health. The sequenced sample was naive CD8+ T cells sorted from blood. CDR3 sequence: CASSLFLRTGASSYEQYF. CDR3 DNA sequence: TGTGCCAGCAGTTTATTTCTTCGGACAGGGGCCAGCTCCTACGAGCAGTACTTC.